Below, 11 T cell receptor beta chains from the same sample are listed, as sequenced in a study of T cell responses to AZD1222 COVID-19 vaccine (dated by TCRdb to about 2021). Libraries came from the immunoSEQ multiplex PCR assay. TCRdb stores this immuneACCESS table with in-frame sequences only. Part of the clones is absent; in the studies checked, under half of the shortfall reflects unresolved V genes, and no reason is known for the rest. Across this sample there are 150,000 to 200,000 clones, with roughly nine tenths seen only once. 1% to 1.4% of the sample goes to the ten largest clones. Per the publication, the time point label means: about 28 days (+/-7) after the second vaccine dose. The starting material was peripheral blood, obtained 28 days after the second AZD1222 dose. The receptors were gathered from an adult who received the AZD1222 COVID-19 vaccine.

This sequence joins TRBV6-5 and TRBJ1-6; no clear D. Trimming left V 5 bases short and J 6 bases short, with 11 bases between. This CDR3 region has 14 residues. CDR1 is MNHEY, CDR2 SVGAGI, per germline. The CDR3 DNA is TGTGCCAGCAGTATAGGGAGAGTTAATTCACCCCTCCACTTT. It codes for CASSIGRVNSPLHF.

V usage is TRBV11-3 and J usage is TRBJ1-1; D unclear. Germline CDR1 reads SGHNT; CDR2 reads YENEEA. The CDR3 has 15 amino acids. Trimming pared 3 bases from V and 2 bases from J, leaving 13 bases between. The CDR3 DNA reads TGTGCCAGCAGCTTCGGTTACGGACGCAACACTGAAGCTTTCTTT. Translation gives CASSFGYGRNTEAFF.

The CDR3 sequence: CASSDSSNSPLHF. The CDR3, as DNA: TGTGCCAGCAGTGACTCCAGTAATTCACCCCTCCACTTT. The chain joins TRBV6-4 to TRBJ1-6; D not resolved. CDR1 MRHNA and CDR2 SNTAGT come from the germline V gene. Trimming left V 0 bases short and J 6 bases short, with 3 bases between. The CDR3 spans 13 residues.

The table lists this clone with a few counts. This chain connects TRBV4-2 to TRBJ1-4, with a tentative D call TRBD1 (5 bases). The CDR3 is 18 residues long. Germline V CDR1 and CDR2: LGHNA, YNFKEQ. Trimming took off 0 bases at V and 3 bases at J, with 17 bases between the two ends. CDR3 amino acids: CASSQDGGQGGPNEKLFF. CDR3 DNA: TGTGCCAGCAGCCAAGATGGGGGTCAGGGTGGGCCTAATGAAAAACTGTTTTTT.

The chain combines TRBV4-2 with TRBJ1-2, with no clear D. The CDR3 totals 16 residues. Trimming took 1 base from V and 7 from J, leaving 19 bases between them. Per germline, CDR1 LGHNA and CDR2 YNFKEQ. In nucleotides, the CDR3 is TGTGCCAGCAGCCAAGCTCATGGGCGGCCTTCCCTTGGCTACACCTTC. Translated: CASSQAHGRPSLGYTF.

The genes are TRBV7-2 and TRBJ1-2; 11 bases are shared with TRBD1. V gave up 0 bases and J gave up 3 bases; unmatched junction bases: 3. CDR1 and CDR2 from the germline V gene are SGHTA and FQGNSA. The length of the CDR3 is 16 residues. CDR3 sequence reads: CASSLATGQGDYGYTF. The CDR3 nucleotides are TGTGCCAGCAGCTTAGCCACGGGACAGGGGGACTATGGCTACACCTTC.

The rearrangement uses TRBV18 and TRBJ1-5; no reliable D call. V lost 5 bases and J lost 1, with 12 bases in between. The CDR3 is made up of 15 amino acids. Per germline, CDR1 KGHSH and CDR2 LQKENI. The CDR3 nucleotides read TGTGCCAGCTCATCAAGTGAAGGGAGCAATCAGCCCCAGCATTTT. It translates to CASSSSEGSNQPQHF.

The genes are TRBV12-3 or TRBV12-4 and TRBJ2-5; perhaps TRBD1 as D (6 bases). The V end was cut by 5 bases, the J end by 3 bases, with 10 bases between. The CDR3 is 13 amino acids. CDR3 nucleotides: TGTGCCAGCAGTCCGGGACAAGAAGAGACCCAGTACTTC. Protein: CASSPGQEETQYF.

This rearrangement joins TRBV3-1 (or the pseudogene TRBV3-2) to TRBJ1-3; D not resolved. CDR1 is LGHDT, CDR2 YNNKEL, per germline (reference sequence). This CDR3 is built from 13 residues. Trimming removed 0 bases at V and 4 bases at J, with 4 bases between. The CDR3 DNA sequence: TGTGCCAGCAGCCAAGACAGGGGAAACACCATATATTTT. Its protein product is CASSQDRGNTIYF.

The chain is built from TRBV7-9 and TRBJ1-2; 12 nucleotides match TRBD1. The CDR3 sequence is 15 residues long. Germline CDR1 is SEHNR and CDR2 is FQNEAQ (reference sequence). The junction had 9 bases not matched to a gene; V was cut back by 6 bases and J by 7 bases. The CDR3 region is CASRGGQGAIGGYTF. CDR3 in DNA: TGTGCCAGCAGAGGGGGACAGGGGGCGATCGGTGGCTACACCTTC.

V is TRBV2 and J is TRBJ1-2; D is perhaps TRBD1 (5 bases). Trimming cost V 7 bases and J 2 bases, with 14 bases left between them. There are 14 residues in the CDR3. The germline gives CDR1 SNHLY, CDR2 FYNNEI. The CDR3 sequence is CASTETGPNYGYTF. The CDR3 DNA is TGTGCCAGCACCGAAACAGGTCCGAACTATGGCTACACCTTC.